This record covers a single T cell receptor beta chain. TCRdb's table, derived via immunoSEQ multiplex PCR, lists solely in-frame clones and lacks some. The data show 280,000 or so clones, with approximately 85% seen just once and roughly 2% held by the top ten. The source of the sample is a study of blood T cell repertoires in COVID-19. The participants were between roughly 18 and 100 years old and came from roughly 24 US areas. Each participant's cohort was designated according to participant-reported clinical history. Donors of Cohort 3 who recovered were those that had two negative PCRs, clearance, or symptom resolution. The sample taken for sequencing was PBMCs or T cells enriched from blood (not recorded which). This clonotype was sampled from a man aged 30-40 years who had recovered from COVID-19.

The CDR3 sequence: CASSEMGGTPSGGPFF. The DNA for the CDR3 is TGTGCCAGCAGCGAGATGGGGGGGACTCCTAGTGGAGGGCCTTTCTTT. The chain recombines TRBV9 with TRBJ1-1; the D gene is possibly TRBD1 (5 bases). Trimming took 3 bases from V and 12 from J, leaving 27 bases between them. This CDR3 region has 16 residues. Germline CDR1 is SGDLS and CDR2 is YYNGEE.